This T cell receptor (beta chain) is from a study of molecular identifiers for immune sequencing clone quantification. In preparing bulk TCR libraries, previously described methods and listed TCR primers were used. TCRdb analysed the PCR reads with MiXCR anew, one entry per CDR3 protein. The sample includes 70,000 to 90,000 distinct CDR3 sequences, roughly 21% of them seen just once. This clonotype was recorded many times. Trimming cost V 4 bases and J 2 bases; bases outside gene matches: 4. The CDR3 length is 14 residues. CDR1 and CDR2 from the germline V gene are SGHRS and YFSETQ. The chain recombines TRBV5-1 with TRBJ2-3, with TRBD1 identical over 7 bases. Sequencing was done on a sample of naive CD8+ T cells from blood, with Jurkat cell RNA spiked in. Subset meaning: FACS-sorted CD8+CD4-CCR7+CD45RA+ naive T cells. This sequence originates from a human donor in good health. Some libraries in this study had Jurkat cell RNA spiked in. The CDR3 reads CASSEGQSTDTQYF. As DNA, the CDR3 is TGCGCCAGCAGCGAGGGACAGTCCACAGATACGCAGTATTTT. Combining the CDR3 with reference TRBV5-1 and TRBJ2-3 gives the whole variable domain KAGVTQTPRYLIKTRGQQVTLSCSPISGHRSVSWYQQTPGQGLQFLFEYFSETQRNKGNFPGRFSGRQFSNSRSEMNVSTLELGDSALYLCASSEGQSTDTQYFGPGTRLTVL.